Sequencing of this TCR beta chain was carried out in a study of glioma-infiltrating T cells. Study-level results: Shared blood CDR3 signature motifs marked patients with low tissue-blood divergence.

Points on this clonotype: Its antigen is not identified. A much bigger clone sits one base away, suggesting this may be a read error.

Unmatched junction bases numbered 13, after V lost 6 bases and J lost 5 bases. The germline gives CDR1 DFQATT, CDR2 SNEGSKA (reference sequence). The CDR3 has 16 residues. Using RNA template, CDR3s of TCR alpha and beta were amplified with iRepertoire arm-PCR. Using its own MiXCR run on the multiplex PCR reads, TCRdb lists one record per CDR3 protein. The sample has about 380,000 distinct CDR3 sequences, 41% seen once. This chain links TRBV20-1 with TRBJ2-7; 13 bases agree with TRBD2. Material for sequencing was glioma tissue, nonneoplastic brain tissue, or PBMCs (not recorded which). The origin of this receptor is a human donor with low-grade glioma or glioblastoma, undergoing nonglioma brain surgery, or in good health (not recorded which). The CDR3 region is CSATGTSGAGANEQYF. CDR3 DNA: TGCAGTGCAACCGGGACTAGCGGGGCTGGGGCCAACGAGCAGTACTTC.